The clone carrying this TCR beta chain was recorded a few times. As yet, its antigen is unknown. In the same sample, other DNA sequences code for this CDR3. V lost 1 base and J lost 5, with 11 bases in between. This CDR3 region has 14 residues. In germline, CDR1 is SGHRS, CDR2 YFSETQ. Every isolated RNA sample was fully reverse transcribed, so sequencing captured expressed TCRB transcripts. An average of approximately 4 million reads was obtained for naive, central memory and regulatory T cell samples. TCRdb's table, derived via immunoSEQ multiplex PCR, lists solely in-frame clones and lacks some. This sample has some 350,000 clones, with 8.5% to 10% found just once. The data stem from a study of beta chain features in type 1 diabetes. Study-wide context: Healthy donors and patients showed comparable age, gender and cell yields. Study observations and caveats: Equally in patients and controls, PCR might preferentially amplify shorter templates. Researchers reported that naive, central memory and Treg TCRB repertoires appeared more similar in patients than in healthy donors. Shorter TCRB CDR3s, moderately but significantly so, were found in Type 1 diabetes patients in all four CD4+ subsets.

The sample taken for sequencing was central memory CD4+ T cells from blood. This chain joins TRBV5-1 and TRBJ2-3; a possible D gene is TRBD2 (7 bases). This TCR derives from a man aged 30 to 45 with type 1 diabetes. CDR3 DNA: TGCGCCAGCAGCTTGCCGGGGGGCGAAGATACGCAGTATTTT. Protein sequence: CASSLPGGEDTQYF.